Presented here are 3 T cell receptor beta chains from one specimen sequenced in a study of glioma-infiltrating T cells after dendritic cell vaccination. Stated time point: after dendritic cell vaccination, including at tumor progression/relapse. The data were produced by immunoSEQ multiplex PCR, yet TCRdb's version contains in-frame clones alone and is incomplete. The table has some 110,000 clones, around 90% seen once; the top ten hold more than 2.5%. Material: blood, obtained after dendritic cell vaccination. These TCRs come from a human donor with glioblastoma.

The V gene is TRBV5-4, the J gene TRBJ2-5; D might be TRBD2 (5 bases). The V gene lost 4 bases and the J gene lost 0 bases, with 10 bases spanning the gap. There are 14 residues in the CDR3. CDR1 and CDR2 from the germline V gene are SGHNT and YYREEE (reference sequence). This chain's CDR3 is CASSGSSYQETQYF. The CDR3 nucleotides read TGTGCCAGCAGCGGGAGCTCGTACCAAGAGACCCAGTACTTC.

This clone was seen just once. The CDR3 loop reads CASSWAESSRGPQHF. DNA for the CDR3: TGTGCCAGCAGCTGGGCAGAGTCTAGTCGGGGGCCCCAGCATTTT. The J gene is TRBJ1-5, the V gene TRBV7-8; D uncertain. The length of the CDR3 is 15 residues. V lost 4 bases and J 9 bases, leaving 19 bases between the germline ends. Germline CDR1 and CDR2: SGHVS and FQNEAQ.

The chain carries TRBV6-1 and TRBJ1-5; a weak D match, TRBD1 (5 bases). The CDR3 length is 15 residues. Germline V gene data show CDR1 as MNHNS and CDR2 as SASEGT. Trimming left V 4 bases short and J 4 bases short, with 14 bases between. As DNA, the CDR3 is TGTGCCAGCAGTGGCGGGGGGTTGGGGAATCAGCCCCAGCATTTT. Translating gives CASSGGGLGNQPQHF.